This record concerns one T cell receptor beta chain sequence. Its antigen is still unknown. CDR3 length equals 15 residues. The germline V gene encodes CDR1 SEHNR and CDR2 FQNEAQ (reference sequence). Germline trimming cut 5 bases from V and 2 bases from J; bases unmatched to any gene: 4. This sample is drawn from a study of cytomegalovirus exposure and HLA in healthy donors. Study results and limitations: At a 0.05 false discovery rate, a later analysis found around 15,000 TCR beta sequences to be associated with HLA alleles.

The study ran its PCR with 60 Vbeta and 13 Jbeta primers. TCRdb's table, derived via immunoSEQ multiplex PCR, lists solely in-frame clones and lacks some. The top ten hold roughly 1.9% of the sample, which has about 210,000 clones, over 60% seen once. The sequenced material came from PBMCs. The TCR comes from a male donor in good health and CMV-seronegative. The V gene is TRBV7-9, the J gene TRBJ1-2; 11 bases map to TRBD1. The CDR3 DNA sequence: TGTGCCAGCAGCCGCCGGGACAGGGGGAACTATGGCTACACCTTC. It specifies CASSRRDRGNYGYTF.